This T cell receptor beta chain stems from a study of CD8+ T cells in alopecia areata. Extraction of RNA preceded its reverse transcription into cDNA, which served as the sequencing template. The repertoire was sequenced with immunoSEQ multiplex PCR; TCRdb's copy has only in-frame clones and lacks some. The sample includes about 200,000 clones, approximately 60% of them seen just once. V shed 4 bases and J shed 0 bases, with 15 bases lying between them. The CDR3 runs to 16 residues. Looked up from germline, CDR1 is KGHSH and CDR2 is LQKENI. The V gene is TRBV18, the J gene TRBJ1-1, with D tentatively TRBD1 (5 bases). The TCR was taken from a human donor in good health. Sequencing was done on a sample of CD8+ T cells sorted from blood. The DNA of the CDR3 is TGTGCCAGCTCACGCCGAACTCAGGGAGTGAACACTGAAGCTTTCTTT. Its protein product is CASSRRTQGVNTEAFF.